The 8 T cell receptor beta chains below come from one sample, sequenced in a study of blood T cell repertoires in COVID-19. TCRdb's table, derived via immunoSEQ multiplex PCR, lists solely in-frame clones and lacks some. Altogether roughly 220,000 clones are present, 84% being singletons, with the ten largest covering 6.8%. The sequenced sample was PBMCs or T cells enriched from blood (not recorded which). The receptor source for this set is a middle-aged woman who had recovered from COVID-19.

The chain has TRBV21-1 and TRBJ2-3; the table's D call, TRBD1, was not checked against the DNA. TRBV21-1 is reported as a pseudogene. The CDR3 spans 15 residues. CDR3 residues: CASSKRDSIPDTQYF. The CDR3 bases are TGTGCCAGCAGCAAACGGGACAGTATCCCGGATACGCAGTATTTT.

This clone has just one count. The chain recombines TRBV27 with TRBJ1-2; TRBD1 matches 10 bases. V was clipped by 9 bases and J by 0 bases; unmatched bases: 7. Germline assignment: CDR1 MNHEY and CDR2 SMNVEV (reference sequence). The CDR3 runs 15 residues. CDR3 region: CASRDRGLPNYGYTF. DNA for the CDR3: TGTGCCAGTCGGGACAGGGGATTACCTAACTATGGCTACACCTTC.

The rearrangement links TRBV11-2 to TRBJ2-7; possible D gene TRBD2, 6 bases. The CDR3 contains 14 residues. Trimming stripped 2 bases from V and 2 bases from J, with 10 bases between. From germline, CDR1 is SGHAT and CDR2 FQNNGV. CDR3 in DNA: TGTGCCAGCAGCTTACCGGGACTTCCCTACGAGCAGTACGTC. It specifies CASSLPGLPYEQYV.

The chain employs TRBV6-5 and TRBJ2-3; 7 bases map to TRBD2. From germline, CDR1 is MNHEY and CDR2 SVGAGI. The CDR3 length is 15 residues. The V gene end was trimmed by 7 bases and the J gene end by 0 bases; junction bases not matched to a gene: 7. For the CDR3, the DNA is TGTGCCAGCAAGCGCTCGGGGGGAAGCACAGATACGCAGTATTTT. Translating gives CASKRSGGSTDTQYF.

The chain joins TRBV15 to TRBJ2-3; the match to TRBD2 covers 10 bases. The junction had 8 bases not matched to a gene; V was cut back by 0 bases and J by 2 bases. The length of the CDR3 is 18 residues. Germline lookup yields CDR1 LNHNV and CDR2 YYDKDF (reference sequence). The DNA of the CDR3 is TGTGCCACCAGCAGAGAGGCCCTCGGACTAGCGGACACAGATACGCAGTATTTT. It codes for CATSREALGLADTDTQYF. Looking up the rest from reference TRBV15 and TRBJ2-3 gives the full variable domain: DAMVIQNPRYQVTQFGKPVTLSCSQTLNHNVMYWYQQKSSQAPKLLFHYYDKDFNNEADTPDNFQSRRPNTSFCFLDIRSPGLGDTAMYLCATSREALGLADTDTQYFGPGTRLTVL.

The CDR3 bases are TGTGCCAGTAGTATAGGGCGGTCGGAGACCCAGTACTTC. Its translation is CASSIGRSETQYF. The genes are TRBV19 and TRBJ2-5; D gene uncertain. Germline V gene sequence: CDR1 LNHDA, CDR2 SQIVND (reference sequence). This CDR3 spans 13 amino acids. Trimming removed 1 base from V and 5 bases from J, with 8 bases in between. The whole variable domain, filled in from reference TRBV19 and TRBJ2-5, reads DGGITQSPKYLFRKEGQNVTLSCEQNLNHDAMYWYRQDPGQGLRLIYYSQIVNDFQKGDIAEGYSVSREKKESFPLTVTSAQKNPTAFYLCASSIGRSETQYFGPGTRLLVL.

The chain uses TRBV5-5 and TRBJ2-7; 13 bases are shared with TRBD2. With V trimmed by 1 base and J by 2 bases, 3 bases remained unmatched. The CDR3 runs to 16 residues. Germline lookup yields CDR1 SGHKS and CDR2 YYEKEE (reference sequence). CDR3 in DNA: TGTGCCAGCAGCTTGTTAGGGACTAGCGGGACCTACGAGCAGTACGTC. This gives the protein CASSLLGTSGTYEQYV.

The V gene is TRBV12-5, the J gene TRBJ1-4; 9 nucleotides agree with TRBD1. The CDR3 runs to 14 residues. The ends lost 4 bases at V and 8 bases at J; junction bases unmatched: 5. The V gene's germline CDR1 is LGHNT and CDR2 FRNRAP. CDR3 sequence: CASGSGQGREKLFF. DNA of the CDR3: TGTGCTAGTGGTTCGGGACAGGGTAGGGAAAAACTGTTTTTT.